This TCR beta chain originates from a study of human T cells and chemical hapten exposure. General observations from the study: Because all patients had alopecia, their immune responses might differ from healthy ones.

Time point indicated: patch test 1, 2 weeks after DPC sensitization. Treatment defined: therapeutic diphenylcyclopropenone sensitization with weekly scalp DPC. The library attached unique molecular identifiers to individual cDNA molecules. TCRdb passed the RACE reads through MiXCR, listing each CDR3 protein once. The data hold roughly 200,000 distinct CDR3 sequences, with more than 20% observed a single time. On this clonotype: Its antigen is not known.

The source material was whole blood, sampled in connection with sensitization to the hapten diphenylcyclopropenone (DPC). This receptor was obtained from a woman between 45 and 65 years old with alopecia areata. Some clones in this sample may be carry-over from other donors' samples.

The CDR3 sequence is CASSLLGVGRTARTDTQYF. The CDR3 DNA sequence: TGTGCCAGCAGCTTACTGGGGGTGGGGAGGACGGCGCGCACAGATACGCAGTATTTT. The V and J genes are TRBV7-8 and TRBJ2-3, with D perhaps matching TRBD2 (6 bases). This CDR3 is 19 amino acids long. The V end was cut by 2 bases, the J end by 1 base, with 22 bases between. The germline V gene encodes CDR1 SGHVS and CDR2 FQNEAQ. The full variable domain, rest sourced from reference TRBV7-8 and TRBJ2-3, is GAGVSQSPRYKVAKRGQDVALRCDPISGHVSLFWYQQALGQGPEFLTYFQNEAQLDKSGLPSDRFFAERPEGSVSTLKIQRTQQEDSAVYLCASSLLGVGRTARTDTQYFGPGTRLTVL.